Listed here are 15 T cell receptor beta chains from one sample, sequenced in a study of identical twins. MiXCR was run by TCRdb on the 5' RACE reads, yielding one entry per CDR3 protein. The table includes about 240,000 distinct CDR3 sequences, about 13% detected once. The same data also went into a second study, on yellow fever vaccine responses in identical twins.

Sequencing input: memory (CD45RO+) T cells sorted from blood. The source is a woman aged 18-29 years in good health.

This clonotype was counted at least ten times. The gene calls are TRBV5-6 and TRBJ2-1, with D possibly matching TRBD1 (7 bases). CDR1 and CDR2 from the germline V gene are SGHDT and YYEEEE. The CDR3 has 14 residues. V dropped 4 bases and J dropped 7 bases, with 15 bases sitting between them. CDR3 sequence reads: CASSLYRGGNEQFF. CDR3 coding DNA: TGTGCCAGCAGCCTATACAGGGGAGGAAATGAGCAGTTCTTC.

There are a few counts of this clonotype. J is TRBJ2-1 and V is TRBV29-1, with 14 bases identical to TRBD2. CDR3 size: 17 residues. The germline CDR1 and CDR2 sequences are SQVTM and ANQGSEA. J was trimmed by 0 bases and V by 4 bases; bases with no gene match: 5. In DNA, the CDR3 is TGCAGCGTTGCTCGACTAGCGGGGGGGAGCTCCTACAATGAGCAGTTCTTC. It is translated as CSVARLAGGSSYNEQFF.

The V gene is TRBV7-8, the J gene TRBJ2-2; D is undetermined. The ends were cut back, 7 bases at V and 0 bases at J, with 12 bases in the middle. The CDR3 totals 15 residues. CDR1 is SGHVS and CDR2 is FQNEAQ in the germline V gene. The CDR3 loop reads CASTSRDANTGELFF. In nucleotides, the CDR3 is TGTGCCAGCACCTCCCGAGACGCGAACACCGGGGAGCTGTTTTTT. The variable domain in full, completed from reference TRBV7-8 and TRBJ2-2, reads GAGVSQSPRYKVAKRGQDVALRCDPISGHVSLFWYQQALGQGPEFLTYFQNEAQLDKSGLPSDRFFAERPEGSVSTLKIQRTQQEDSAVYLCASTSRDANTGELFFGEGSRLTVL.

The CDR3 nucleotides are TGTGCCAGCAGTTACGTAACCGGGGGAGGGTTGAATGAGCAGTTCTTC. Its protein product is CASSYVTGGGLNEQFF. The rearrangement joins TRBV6-5 to TRBJ2-1, with 7 positions matching TRBD2. This CDR3 is 16 amino acids long. Germline assignment: CDR1 MNHEY and CDR2 SVGAGI. Germline trimming cut 2 bases from V and 7 bases from J; bases unmatched to any gene: 11.

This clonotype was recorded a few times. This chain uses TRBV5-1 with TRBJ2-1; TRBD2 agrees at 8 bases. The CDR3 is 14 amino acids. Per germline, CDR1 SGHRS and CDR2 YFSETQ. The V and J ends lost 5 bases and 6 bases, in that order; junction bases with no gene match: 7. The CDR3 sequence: CASRGAGEINEQFF. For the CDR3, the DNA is TGCGCCAGCAGAGGAGCGGGAGAGATCAATGAGCAGTTCTTC.

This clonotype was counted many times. The CDR3 coding sequence is TGTGCCAGCGGAGCTCGCTACGAGCAGTACTTC. Its translation: CASGARYEQYF. The genes are TRBV28 and TRBJ2-7; D unclear. Per germline, CDR1 MDHEN and CDR2 SYDVKM. The germline V and J ends were trimmed by 8 bases and 3 bases, with 8 bases remaining between them. This CDR3 spans 11 amino acids.

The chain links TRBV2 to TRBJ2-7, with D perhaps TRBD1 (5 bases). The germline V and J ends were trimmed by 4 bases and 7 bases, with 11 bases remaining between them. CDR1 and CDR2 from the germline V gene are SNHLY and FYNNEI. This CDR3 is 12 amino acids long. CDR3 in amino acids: CASSAQGKEQYF. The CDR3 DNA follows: TGTGCCAGCAGTGCGCAGGGAAAGGAGCAGTACTTC.

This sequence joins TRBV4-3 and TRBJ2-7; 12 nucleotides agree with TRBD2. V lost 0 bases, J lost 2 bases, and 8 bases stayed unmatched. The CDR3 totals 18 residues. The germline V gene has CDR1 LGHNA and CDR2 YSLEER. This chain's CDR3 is CASSQDKASGRGPYEQYF. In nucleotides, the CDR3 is TGCGCCAGCAGCCAAGATAAGGCTAGCGGGAGGGGGCCCTACGAGCAGTACTTC.

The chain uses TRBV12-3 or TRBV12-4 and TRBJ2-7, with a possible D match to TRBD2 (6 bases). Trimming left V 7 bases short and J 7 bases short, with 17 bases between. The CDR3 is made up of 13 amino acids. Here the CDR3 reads CASTSTRLAEQYF. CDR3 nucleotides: TGTGCCAGCACCTCGACTAGGTTAGCTGAGCAGTACTTC.

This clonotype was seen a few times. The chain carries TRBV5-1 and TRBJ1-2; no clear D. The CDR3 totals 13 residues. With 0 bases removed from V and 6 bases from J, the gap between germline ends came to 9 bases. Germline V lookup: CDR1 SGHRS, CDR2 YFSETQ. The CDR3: CASSLGAGDGYTF. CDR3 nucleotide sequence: TGCGCCAGCAGCTTGGGGGCAGGTGATGGCTACACCTTC. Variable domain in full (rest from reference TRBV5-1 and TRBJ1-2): KAGVTQTPRYLIKTRGQQVTLSCSPISGHRSVSWYQQTPGQGLQFLFEYFSETQRNKGNFPGRFSGRQFSNSRSEMNVSTLELGDSALYLCASSLGAGDGYTFGSGTRLTVV.

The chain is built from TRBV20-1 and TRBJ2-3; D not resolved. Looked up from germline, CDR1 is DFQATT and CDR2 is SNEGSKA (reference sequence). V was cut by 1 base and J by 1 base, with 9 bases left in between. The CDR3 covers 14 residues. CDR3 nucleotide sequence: TGCAGTGCTAGAGTCTTCTACGGCACAGATACGCAGTATTTT. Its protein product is CSARVFYGTDTQYF.

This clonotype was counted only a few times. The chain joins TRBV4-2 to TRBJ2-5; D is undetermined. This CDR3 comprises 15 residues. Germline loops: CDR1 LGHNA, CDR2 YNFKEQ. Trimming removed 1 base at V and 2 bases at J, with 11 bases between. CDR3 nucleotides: TGTGCCAGCAGCCAAGCCGCGACAACACAAGAGACCCAGTACTTC. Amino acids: CASSQAATTQETQYF.

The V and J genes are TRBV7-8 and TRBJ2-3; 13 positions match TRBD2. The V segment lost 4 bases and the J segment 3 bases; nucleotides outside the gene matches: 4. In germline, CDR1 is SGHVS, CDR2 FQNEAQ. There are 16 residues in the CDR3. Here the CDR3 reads CASSSGLAGATDTQYF. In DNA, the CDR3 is TGTGCCAGCAGCTCTGGACTAGCGGGGGCAACAGATACGCAGTATTTT. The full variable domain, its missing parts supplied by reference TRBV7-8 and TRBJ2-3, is GAGVSQSPRYKVAKRGQDVALRCDPISGHVSLFWYQQALGQGPEFLTYFQNEAQLDKSGLPSDRFFAERPEGSVSTLKIQRTQQEDSAVYLCASSSGLAGATDTQYFGPGTRLTVL.

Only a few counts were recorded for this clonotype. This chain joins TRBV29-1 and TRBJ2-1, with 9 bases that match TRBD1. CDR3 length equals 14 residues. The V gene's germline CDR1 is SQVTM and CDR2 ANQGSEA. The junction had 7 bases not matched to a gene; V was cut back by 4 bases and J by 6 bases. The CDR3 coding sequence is TGCAGCGTTGGGGCCTCGACAGGGGGCAATGAGCAGTTCTTC. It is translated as CSVGASTGGNEQFF.

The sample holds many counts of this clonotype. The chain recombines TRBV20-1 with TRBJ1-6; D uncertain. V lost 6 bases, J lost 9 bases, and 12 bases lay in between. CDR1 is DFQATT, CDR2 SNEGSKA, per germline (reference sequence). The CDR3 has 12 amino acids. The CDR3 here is CSAQEGGSPLHF. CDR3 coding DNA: TGCAGTGCCCAAGAGGGTGGTTCACCCCTCCACTTT.